This entry concerns a single T cell receptor beta chain. No antigen is known for it. TCRdb re-analysed the 5' RACE reads in MiXCR, keeping a single row per CDR3 protein. Here the sample spans some 44,000 distinct CDR3 sequences, about 32% being singletons. Trimming at V came to 6 bases and at J to 2 bases, leaving 5 bases not matched to a gene. Germline V lookup: CDR1 SEHNR, CDR2 FQNEAQ (reference sequence). This CDR3 is built from 14 residues. Study-wide findings and caveats: The TCR gene usage of tumor memory CD4+ T cells clustered together with blood and lymph node memory CD4+ cells and with lymph node naive CD4+ cells.

Memory CD4+ T cells were sorted as CD4+CD45RO+CD25- cells. V usage is TRBV7-9 and J usage is TRBJ2-7, with 9 bases that match TRBD1. The sequence derives from a female donor with breast cancer. The sequenced sample was tumor-infiltrating memory CD4+ T cells sorted from the breast tumor. Subset denoted: memory CD4+ T cells, CD4+CD45RO+CD25-. The chain's CDR3 is CASSYGQGTYEQYF. The CDR3 nucleotides read TGTGCCAGCAGTTACGGACAGGGGACCTACGAGCAGTACTTC.